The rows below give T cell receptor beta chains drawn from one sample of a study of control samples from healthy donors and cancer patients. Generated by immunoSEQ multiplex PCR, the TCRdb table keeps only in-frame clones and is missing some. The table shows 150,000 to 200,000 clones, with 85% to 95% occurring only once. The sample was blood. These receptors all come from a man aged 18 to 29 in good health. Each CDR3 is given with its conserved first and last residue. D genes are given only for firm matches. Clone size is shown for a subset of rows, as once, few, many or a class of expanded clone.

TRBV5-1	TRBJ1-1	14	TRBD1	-	CASSWGQGNTEAFF	TGCGCCAGCAGCTGGGGACAGGGCAACACTGAAGCTTTCTTT
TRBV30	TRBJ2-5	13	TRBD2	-	CAWGASGAETQYF	TGTGCCTGGGGGGCTAGCGGGGCAGAGACCCAGTACTTC
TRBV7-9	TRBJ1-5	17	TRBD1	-	CASSRGTESYSNQPQHF	TGTGCCAGCAGCCGGGGGACAGAATCCTATAGCAATCAGCCCCAGCATTTT
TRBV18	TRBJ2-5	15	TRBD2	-	CASSPKRGGEETQYF	TGTGCCAGCTCACCGAAGCGGGGGGGAGAAGAGACCCAGTACTTC
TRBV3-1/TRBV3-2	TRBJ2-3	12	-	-	CASSRGTDTQYF	TGTGCCAGCAGCCGGGGAACAGATACGCAGTATTTT
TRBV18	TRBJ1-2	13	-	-	CASSPRDDNGYTF	TGTGCCAGCTCACCACGGGATGACAATGGCTACACCTTC
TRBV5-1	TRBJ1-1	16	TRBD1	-	CASSSLTGGDNTEAFF	TGCGCCAGCAGCTCTCTGACAGGGGGCGATAACACTGAAGCTTTCTTT
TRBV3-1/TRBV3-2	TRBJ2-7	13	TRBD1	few	CASSQGEQGTKYF	TGTGCCAGCAGCCAAGGCGAACAGGGGACAAAGTACTTC
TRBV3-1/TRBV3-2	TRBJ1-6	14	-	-	CASSQVGQGTPLHF	TGTGCCAGCAGCCAAGTGGGTCAGGGAACACCCCTCCACTTT
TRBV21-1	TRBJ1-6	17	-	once	CASRGVANYRPNSPLHF	TGTGCCAGCAGGGGTGTAGCGAATTATCGCCCTAATTCACCCCTCCACTTT
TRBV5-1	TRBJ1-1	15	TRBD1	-	CASSLIGQGESEAFF	TGCGCCAGCAGCTTAATAGGACAGGGAGAAAGTGAAGCTTTCTTT
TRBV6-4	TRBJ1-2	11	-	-	CASSSGFRYTF	TGTGCCAGCAGTTCAGGTTTCCGCTACACCTTC
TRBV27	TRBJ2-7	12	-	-	CASSKGGYEQYF	TGTGCCAGCAGTAAGGGGGGCTACGAGCAGTACTTC
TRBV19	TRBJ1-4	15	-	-	CASSILTAFNEKLFF	TGTGCCAGTAGCATCTTGACAGCATTCAATGAAAAACTGTTTTTT
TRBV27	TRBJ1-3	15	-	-	CASSLSVRQGNTIYF	TGTGCCAGCAGTTTATCTGTCCGGCAGGGAAACACCATATATTTT
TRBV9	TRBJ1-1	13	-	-	CASSVSGNTEAFF	TGTGCCAGCAGCGTAAGTGGGAACACTGAAGCTTTCTTT
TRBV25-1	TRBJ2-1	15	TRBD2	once	CASTRLAGGYNEQFF	TGTGCCAGCACTCGACTAGCGGGGGGTTACAATGAGCAGTTCTTC
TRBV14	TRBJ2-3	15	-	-	CASSQPSVGTDTQYF	TGTGCCAGCAGCCAACCTAGCGTGGGGACAGATACGCAGTATTTT
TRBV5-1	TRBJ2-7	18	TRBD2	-	CASSLGPSGGASSYEQYF	TGCGCCAGCAGCTTGGGGCCTAGCGGGGGGGCTAGCTCCTACGAGCAGTACTTC
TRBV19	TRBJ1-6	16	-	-	CASSGTISRGNSPLHF	TGTGCCAGTAGTGGAACGATTAGTAGGGGAAACTCACCCCTCCACTTT
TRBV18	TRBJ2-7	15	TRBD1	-	CASSQGGGFAYEQYF	TGTGCCAGCTCCCAAGGGGGCGGTTTCGCCTACGAGCAGTACTTC
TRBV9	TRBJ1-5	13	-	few	CASSVGPNQPQHF	TGTGCCAGCAGCGTAGGGCCAAATCAGCCCCAGCATTTT
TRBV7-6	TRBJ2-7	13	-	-	CASSPGTLYEQYF	TGTGCCAGCAGCCCCGGGACTTTATACGAGCAGTACTTC
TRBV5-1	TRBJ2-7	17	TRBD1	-	CASSPGTGISGWHEQYF	TGCGCCAGCAGCCCCGGGACAGGGATATCCGGTTGGCACGAGCAGTACTTC
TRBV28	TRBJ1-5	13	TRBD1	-	CASRADRAQPQHF	TGTGCCAGCAGGGCGGACAGGGCTCAGCCCCAGCATTTT
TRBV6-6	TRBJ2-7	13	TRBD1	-	CASSPGTGDEQYF	TGTGCCAGCAGTCCCGGGACAGGGGACGAGCAGTACTTC
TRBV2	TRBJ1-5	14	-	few	CASSEWRSNQPQHF	TGTGCCAGCAGTGAATGGCGTAGCAATCAGCCCCAGCATTTT
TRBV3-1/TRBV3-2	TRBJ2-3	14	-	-	CASNQGGGVYTQYF	TGTGCCAGCAACCAGGGAGGGGGAGTTTATACGCAGTATTTT
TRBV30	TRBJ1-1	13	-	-	CAWSVKTDTEAFF	TGTGCCTGGAGTGTCAAGACAGACACTGAAGCTTTCTTT
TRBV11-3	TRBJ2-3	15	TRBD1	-	CASSLGRGQSDTQYF	TGTGCCAGCAGCTTGGGCAGGGGGCAATCAGATACGCAGTATTTT
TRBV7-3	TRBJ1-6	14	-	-	CASSLWGENSPLHF	TGTGCCAGCAGCTTATGGGGTGAGAATTCACCCCTCCACTTT
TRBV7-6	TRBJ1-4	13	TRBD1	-	CASSQYPDRELFF	TGTGCCAGCAGCCAATACCCTGACAGGGAACTGTTTTTT
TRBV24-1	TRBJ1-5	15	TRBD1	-	CATSDPGQGDQPQHF	TGTGCCACCAGTGACCCAGGACAGGGTGATCAGCCCCAGCATTTT
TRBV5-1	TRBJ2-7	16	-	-	CASSLAGRQWAYEQYF	TGCGCCAGCAGCTTGGCGGGCAGACAATGGGCCTACGAGCAGTACTTC
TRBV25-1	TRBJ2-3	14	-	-	CASSELGPTDTQYF	TGTGCCAGCAGTGAATTAGGACCCACAGATACGCAGTATTTT
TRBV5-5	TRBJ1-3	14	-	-	CASSLGGTGNTIYF	TGTGCCAGCAGCTTGGGAGGGACTGGAAACACCATATATTTT
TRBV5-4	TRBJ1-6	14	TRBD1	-	CASSLDRGKSPLHF	TGTGCCAGCAGCCTTGACAGGGGTAAATCACCCCTCCACTTT
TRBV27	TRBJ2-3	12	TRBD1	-	CASRGQGYTQYF	TGTGCCAGCAGAGGACAGGGGTATACGCAGTATTTT
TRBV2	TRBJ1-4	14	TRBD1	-	CASSTDRVDEKLFF	TGTGCCAGCAGTACGGACAGGGTCGATGAAAAACTGTTTTTT